This T cell receptor (beta chain) was profiled in a study of blood T cell repertoires in COVID-19. On the study more broadly: Acute and convalescent COVID-19 samples came from the United States, Italy and Spain. Sources were T cells, B-cell-depleted T cells, or PBMCs; the material itself was cDNA or gDNA.

As processed by the authors: Amplification with reference gene primers provided the estimates of nucleated cell counts. TCRdb's table, derived via immunoSEQ multiplex PCR, lists solely in-frame clones and lacks some. That table supplies the V and J calls and clone size; D and trimming were determined from the DNA. The sample includes about 190,000 clones, about 91% seen only once; the top ten take more than 3.5%. V was trimmed by 0 bases and J by 2 bases, leaving 8 bases between them. The CDR3 covers 15 residues. Germline V gene data show CDR1 as SGHRS and CDR2 as YFSETQ. V gene TRBV5-1 combines with J gene TRBJ1-4; tentatively, D is TRBD1 (6 bases). The source of this sequence is a woman aged 30 to 39 with acute or convalescent COVID-19. The sample consisted of peripheral blood. The CDR3 DNA follows: TGCGCCAGCAGCTTGGAGGGGGGGACTAATGAAAAACTGTTTTTT. Amino acid sequence: CASSLEGGTNEKLFF.